The clone carrying this TCR beta chain came up a few times. Its specificity is not known. Every individual TCR cDNA molecule carried its own unique molecular identifier, which allowed correction of PCR and sequencing errors. One entry per CDR3 protein results from TCRdb running MiXCR on the 5' RACE reads. Of about 94,000 distinct CDR3 sequences listed, roughly a fifth are singletons. As to time point: blood at routine non-recurrence follow-up after resection. The input material, whole RNA from tumor, nontumor lung or frozen PBMC, was sequenced unsorted. CDR1 and CDR2 (germline): GTSNPN, SVGIG (reference sequence). CDR3 length equals 13 residues. Trimming cost V 0 bases and J 8 bases, with 13 bases left between them. The sample belongs to a study of spatial heterogeneity in lung cancer. Study at large: A consistent excess of beta-chain over alpha-chain sequences was detected.

Regarding the study as a whole: More often at tumor resection than at routine follow-up, ubiquitous expanded tumor TCRs were detected in the blood.

The clonotype originates from a male donor with early-stage non-small cell lung cancer. The gene calls are TRBV30 and TRBJ1-2; tentatively, D is TRBD1 (6 bases). Sequencing was performed on PBMCs, taken at follow-up. The DNA for the CDR3 is TGTGCCTGGAGTGTACTGGGGGCGCGCGGCTACACCTTC. Its translation: CAWSVLGARGYTF.